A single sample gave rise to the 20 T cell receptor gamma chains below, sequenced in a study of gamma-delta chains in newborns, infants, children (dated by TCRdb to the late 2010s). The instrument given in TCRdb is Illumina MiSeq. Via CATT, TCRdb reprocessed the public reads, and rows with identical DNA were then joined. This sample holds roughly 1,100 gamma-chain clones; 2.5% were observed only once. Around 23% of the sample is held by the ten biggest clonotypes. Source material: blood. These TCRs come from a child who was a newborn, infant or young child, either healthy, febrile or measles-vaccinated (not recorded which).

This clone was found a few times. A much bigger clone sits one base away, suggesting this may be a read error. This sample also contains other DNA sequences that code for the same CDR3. The CDR3 sequence is CASWEKRQELGKKIKVF. CDR3 coding DNA: TGTGCCTCGTGGGAGAAAAGGCAAGAGTTGGGCAAAAAAATCAAGGTATTT. The rearrangement links TRGV9 to TRGJP. Germline V gene data show CDR1 as GITISATS and CDR2 as ISYDGTV (reference sequence). The CDR3 is 17 amino acids.

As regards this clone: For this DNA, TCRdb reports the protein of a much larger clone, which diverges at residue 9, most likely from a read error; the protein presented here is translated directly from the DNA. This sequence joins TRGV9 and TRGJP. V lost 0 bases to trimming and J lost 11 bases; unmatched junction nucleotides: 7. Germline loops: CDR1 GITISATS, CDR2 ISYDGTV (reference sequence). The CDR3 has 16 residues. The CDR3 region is CALWEVREVGKKIKVF. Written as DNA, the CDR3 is TGTGCCTTGTGGGAGGTGCGGGAGGTGGGCAAAAAAATCAAGGTATTT.

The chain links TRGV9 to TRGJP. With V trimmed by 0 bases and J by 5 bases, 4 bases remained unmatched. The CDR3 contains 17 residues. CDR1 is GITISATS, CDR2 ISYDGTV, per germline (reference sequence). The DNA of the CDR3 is TGTGCCTTGTGGGAGGTGCGGAAAGAGTTGGGCAAAAAAATCAAGGTATTT. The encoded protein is CALWEVRKELGKKIKVF.

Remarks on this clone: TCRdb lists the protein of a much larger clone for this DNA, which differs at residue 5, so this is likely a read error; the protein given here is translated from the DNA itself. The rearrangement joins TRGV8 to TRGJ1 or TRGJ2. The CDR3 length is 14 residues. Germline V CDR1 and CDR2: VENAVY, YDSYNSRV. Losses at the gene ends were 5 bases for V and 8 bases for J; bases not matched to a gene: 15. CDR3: CATWGSCFSDKKLF. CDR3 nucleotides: TGTGCCACCTGGGGTAGCTGCTTCTCTGATAAGAAACTCTTT.

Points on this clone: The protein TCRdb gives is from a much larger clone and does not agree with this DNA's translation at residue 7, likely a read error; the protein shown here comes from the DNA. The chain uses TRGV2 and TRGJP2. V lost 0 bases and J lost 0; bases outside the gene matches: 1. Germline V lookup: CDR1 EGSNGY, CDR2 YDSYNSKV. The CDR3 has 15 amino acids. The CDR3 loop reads CATWDGYSSDWIKTF. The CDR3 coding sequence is TGTGCCACCTGGGACGGGTATAGTAGTGATTGGATCAAGACGTTT.

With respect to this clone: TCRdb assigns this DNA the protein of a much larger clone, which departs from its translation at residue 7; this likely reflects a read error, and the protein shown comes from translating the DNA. In DNA form, the CDR3 reads TGTGCCTTGTGGGAGACTCGAGAGTTGGGCAAAAAAATCAAGGTATTT. As protein: CALWETRELGKKIKVF. The V and J genes are TRGV9 and TRGJP. CDR1 is GITISATS and CDR2 is ISYDGTV in the germline V gene (reference sequence). V dropped 3 bases and J dropped 6; count of bases not matched to a gene: 5. The CDR3 runs to 16 residues.

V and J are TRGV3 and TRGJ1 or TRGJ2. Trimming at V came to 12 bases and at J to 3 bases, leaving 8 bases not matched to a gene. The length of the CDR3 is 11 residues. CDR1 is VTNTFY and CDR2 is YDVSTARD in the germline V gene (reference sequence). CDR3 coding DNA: TGTGCCGCCGGGATTTATTATAAGAAACTCTTT. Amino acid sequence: CAAGIYYKKLF.

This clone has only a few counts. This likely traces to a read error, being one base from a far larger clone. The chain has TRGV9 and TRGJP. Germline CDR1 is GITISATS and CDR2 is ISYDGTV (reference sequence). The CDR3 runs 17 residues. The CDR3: CALWEWYTELGKKINVF. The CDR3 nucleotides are TGTGCCTTGTGGGAGTGGTATACGGAGTTGGGCAAAAAAATCAATGTATTT.

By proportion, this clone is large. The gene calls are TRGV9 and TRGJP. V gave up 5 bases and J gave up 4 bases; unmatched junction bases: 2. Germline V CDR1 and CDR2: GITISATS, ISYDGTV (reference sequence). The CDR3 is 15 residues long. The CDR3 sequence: CALWVQELGKKIKVF. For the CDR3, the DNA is TGTGCCTTGTGGGTACAAGAGTTGGGCAAAAAAATCAAGGTATTT.

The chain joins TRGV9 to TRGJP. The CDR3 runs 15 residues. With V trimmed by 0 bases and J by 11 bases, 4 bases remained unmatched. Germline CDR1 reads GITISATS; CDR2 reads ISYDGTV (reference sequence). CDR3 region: CALWEVQVGKKIKVF. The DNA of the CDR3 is TGTGCCTTGTGGGAGGTGCAAGTGGGCAAAAAAATCAAGGTATTT.

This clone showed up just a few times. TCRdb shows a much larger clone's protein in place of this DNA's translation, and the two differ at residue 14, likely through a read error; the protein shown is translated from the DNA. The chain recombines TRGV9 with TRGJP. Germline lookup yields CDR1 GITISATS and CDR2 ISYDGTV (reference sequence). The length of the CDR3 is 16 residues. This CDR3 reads CALWEVRELGKKIEVF. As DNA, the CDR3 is TGTGCCTTGTGGGAGGTTAGAGAGTTGGGCAAAAAAATCGAGGTATTT.

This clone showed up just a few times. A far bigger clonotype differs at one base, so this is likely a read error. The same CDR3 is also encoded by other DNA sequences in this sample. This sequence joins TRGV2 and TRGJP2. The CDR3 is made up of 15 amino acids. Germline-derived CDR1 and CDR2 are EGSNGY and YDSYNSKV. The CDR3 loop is CATWDGPGDDWIKTF. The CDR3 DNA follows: TGTGCCACCTGGGACGGGCCTGGTGACGATTGGATTAAGACGTTT.

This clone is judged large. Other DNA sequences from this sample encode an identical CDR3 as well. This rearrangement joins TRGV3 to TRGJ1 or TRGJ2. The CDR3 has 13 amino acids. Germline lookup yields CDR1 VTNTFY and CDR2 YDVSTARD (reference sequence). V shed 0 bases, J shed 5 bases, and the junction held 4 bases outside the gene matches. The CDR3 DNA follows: TGTGCCACCTGGGACAGGTGGCATTATAAGAAACTCTTT. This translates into CATWDRWHYKKLF.

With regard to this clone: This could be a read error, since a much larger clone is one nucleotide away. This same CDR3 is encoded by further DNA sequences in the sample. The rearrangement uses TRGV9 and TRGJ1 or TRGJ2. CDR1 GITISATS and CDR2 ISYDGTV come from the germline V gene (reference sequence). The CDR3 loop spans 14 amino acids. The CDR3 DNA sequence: TGCGCCTTGTGGGAGGAGTCGAATTATTATAAGAAACTCTTT. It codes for CALWEESNYYKKLF.

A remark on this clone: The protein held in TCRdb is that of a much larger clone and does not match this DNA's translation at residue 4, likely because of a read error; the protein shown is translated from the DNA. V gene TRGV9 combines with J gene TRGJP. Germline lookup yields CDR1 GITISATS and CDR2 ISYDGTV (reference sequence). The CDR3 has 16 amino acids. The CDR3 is CALREGQELGKKIKVF. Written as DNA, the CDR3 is TGTGCCTTGCGGGAGGGACAAGAGTTGGGCAAAAAAATCAAGGTATTT.

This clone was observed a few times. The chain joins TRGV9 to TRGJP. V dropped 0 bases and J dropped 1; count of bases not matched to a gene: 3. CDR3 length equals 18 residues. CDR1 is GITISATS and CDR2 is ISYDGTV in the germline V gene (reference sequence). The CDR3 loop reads CALWEVRGQELGKKIKVF. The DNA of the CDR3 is TGTGCCTTGTGGGAGGTGCGGGGGCAAGAGTTGGGCAAAAAAATCAAGGTATTT.

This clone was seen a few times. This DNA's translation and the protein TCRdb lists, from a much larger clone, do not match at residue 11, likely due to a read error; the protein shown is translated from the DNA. CDR3 loop: CATWDPELGYRKLF. DNA for the CDR3: TGTGCCACCTGGGACCCAGAATTAGGCTATAGGAAACTCTTT. The rearrangement uses TRGV2 and TRGJ1 or TRGJ2. The CDR3 sequence is 14 residues long. Looked up from germline, CDR1 is EGSNGY and CDR2 is YDSYNSKV.

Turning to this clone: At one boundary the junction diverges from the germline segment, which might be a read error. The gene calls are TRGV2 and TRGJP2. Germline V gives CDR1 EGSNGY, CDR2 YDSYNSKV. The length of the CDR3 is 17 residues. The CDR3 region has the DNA TGTGCCACCTGGGACGGGCTCTATATGGGTAGTGATCGGATCAAGACGTTC. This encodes CATWDGLYMGSDRIKTF.

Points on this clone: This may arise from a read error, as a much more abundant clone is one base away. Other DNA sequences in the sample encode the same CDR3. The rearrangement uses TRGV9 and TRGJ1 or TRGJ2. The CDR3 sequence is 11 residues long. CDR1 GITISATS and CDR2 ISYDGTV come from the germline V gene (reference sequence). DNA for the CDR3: TGTGCCTTGTGGGAGGTGCATGAGAAGCTCTTT. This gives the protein CALWEVHEKLF.

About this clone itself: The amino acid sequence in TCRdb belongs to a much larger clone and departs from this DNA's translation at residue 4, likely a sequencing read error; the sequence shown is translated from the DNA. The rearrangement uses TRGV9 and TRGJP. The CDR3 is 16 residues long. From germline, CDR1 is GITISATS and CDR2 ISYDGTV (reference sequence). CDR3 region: CALRETQELGKKIKVF. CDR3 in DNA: TGTGCCTTGAGGGAGACTCAAGAGTTGGGCAAAAAAATCAAGGTATTT.